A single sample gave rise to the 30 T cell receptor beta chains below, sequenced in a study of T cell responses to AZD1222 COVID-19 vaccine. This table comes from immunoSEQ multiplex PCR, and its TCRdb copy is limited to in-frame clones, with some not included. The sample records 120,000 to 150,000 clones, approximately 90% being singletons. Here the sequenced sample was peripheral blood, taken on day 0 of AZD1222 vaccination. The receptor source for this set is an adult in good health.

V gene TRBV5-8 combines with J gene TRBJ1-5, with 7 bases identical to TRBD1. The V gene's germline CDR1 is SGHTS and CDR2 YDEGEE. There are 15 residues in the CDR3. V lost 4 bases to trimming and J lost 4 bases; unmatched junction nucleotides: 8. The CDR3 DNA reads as TGTGCCAGCAGCGCCGGACAGGAGATAAATCAGCCCCAGCATTTT. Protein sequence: CASSAGQEINQPQHF.

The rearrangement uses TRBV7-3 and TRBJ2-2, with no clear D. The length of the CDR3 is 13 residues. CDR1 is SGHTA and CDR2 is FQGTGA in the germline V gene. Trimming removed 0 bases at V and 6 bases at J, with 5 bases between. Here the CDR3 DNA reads TGTGCCAGCAGCTTAACTTCCTCCGGGGAGCTGTTTTTT. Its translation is CASSLTSSGELFF.

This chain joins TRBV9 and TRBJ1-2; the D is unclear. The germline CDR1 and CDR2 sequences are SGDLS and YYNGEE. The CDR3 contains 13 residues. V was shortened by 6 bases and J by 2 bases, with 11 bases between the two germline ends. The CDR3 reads CASTLHVNYGYTF. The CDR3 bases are TGTGCCAGCACCTTACACGTGAACTATGGCTACACCTTC.

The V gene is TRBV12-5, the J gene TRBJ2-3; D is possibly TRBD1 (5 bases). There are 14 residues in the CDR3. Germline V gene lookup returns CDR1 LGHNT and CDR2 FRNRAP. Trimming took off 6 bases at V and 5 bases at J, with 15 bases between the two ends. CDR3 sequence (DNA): TGTGCTAGTGGCCCGGGCCTCAGGGAAGATACGCAGTATTTT. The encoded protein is CASGPGLREDTQYF.

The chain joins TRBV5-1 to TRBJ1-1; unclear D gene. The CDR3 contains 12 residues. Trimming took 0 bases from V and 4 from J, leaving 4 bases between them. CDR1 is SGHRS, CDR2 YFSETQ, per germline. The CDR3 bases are TGCGCCAGCAGCTTGGGACCCACTGAAGCTTTCTTT. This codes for CASSLGPTEAFF.

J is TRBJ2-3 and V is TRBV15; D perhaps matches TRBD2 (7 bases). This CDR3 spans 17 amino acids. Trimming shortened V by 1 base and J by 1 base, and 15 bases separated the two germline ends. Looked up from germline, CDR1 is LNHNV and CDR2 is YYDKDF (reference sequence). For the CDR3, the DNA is TGTGCCACCAGCAGAGGATCGGGGGGCAGGGGCACAGATACGCAGTATTTT. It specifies CATSRGSGGRGTDTQYF.

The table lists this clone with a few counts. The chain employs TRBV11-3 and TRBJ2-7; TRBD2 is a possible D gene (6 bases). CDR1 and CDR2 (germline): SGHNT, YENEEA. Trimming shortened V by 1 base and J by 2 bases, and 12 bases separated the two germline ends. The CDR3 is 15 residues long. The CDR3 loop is CASSLGGDFAYEQYF. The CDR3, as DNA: TGTGCCAGCAGCTTAGGGGGGGACTTTGCCTACGAGCAGTACTTC.

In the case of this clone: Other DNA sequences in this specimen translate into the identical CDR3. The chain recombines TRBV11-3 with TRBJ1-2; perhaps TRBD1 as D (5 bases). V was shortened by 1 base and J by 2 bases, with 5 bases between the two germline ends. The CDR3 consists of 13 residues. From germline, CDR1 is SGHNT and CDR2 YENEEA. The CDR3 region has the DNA TGTGCCAGCAGCTTAGGGGGGAACTATGGCTACACCTTC. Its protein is CASSLGGNYGYTF.

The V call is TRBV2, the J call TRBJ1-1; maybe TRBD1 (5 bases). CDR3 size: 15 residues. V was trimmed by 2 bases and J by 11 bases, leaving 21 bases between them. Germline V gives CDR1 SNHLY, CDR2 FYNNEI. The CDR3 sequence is CASSETALGGTTAFF. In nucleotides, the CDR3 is TGTGCCAGCAGTGAAACGGCCCTCGGGGGGACCACTGCTTTCTTT.

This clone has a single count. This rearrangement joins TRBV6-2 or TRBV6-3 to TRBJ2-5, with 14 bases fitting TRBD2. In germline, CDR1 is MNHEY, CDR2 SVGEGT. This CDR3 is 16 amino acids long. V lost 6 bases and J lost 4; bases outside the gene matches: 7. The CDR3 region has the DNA TGTGCCAGCAGCCCCACCGGGACTAGCGGGGGAGAGACCCAGTACTTC. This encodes CASSPTGTSGGETQYF.

The CDR3 coding sequence is TGCGCCAGCAGTGGGCGGGAGAAGTCCTACGAGCAGTACTTC. This encodes CASSGREKSYEQYF. The rearrangement joins TRBV10-2 to TRBJ2-7; 7 bases map to TRBD2. Trimming removed 4 bases from V and 1 base from J; junction bases left unmatched: 4. The length of the CDR3 is 14 residues. The germline V gene has CDR1 WSHSY and CDR2 SAAADI.

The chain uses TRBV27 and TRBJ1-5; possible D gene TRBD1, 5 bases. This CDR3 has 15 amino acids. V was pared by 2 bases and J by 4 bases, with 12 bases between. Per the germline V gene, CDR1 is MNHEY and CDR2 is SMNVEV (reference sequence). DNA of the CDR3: TGTGCCAGCAGTTTAATCGCCGGGGGTAATCAGCCCCAGCATTTT. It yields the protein CASSLIAGGNQPQHF.

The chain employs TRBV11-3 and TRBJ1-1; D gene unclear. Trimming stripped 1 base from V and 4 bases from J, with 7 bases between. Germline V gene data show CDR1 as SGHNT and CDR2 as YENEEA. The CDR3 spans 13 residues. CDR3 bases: TGTGCCAGCAGCTTAGGGGTTGTCACTGAAGCTTTCTTT. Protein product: CASSLGVVTEAFF.

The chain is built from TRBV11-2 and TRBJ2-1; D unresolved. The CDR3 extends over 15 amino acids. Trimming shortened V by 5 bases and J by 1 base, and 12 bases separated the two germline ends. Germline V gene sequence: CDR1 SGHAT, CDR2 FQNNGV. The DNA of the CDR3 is TGTGCCAGCAGCCCCATAGTAGGGTCCTACAATGAGCAGTTCTTC. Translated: CASSPIVGSYNEQFF.

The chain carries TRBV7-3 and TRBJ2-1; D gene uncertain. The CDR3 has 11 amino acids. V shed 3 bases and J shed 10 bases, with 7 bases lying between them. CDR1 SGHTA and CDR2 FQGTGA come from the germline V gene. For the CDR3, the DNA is TGTGCCAGCAGCTTTGGAGAGGAGCAGTTCTTC. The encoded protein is CASSFGEEQFF.

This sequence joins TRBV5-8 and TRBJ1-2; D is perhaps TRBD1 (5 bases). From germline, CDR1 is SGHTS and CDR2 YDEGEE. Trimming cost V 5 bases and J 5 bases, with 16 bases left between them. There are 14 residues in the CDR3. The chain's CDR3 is CASSPLTRQYGYTF. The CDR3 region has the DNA TGTGCCAGCAGTCCACTCACCCGACAGTATGGCTACACCTTC.

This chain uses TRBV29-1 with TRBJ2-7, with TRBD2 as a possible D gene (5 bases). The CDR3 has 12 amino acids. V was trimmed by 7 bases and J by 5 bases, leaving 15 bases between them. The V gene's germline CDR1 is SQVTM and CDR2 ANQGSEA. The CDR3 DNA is TGCAGCGCAGCGGCCCTGGGGAACGAGCAGTACTTC. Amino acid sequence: CSAAALGNEQYF.

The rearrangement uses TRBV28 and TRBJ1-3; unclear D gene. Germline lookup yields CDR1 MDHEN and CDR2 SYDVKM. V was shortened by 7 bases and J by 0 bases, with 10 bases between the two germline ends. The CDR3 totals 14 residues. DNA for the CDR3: TGTGCCAGCACAAAGTCTTTCTCTGGAAACACCATATATTTT. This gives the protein CASTKSFSGNTIYF.

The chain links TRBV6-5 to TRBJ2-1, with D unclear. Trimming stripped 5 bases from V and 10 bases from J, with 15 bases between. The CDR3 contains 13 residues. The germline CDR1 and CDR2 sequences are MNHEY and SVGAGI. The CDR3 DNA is TGTGCCAGCAGTCTAATGACCAGTAAGGAGCAGTTCTTC. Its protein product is CASSLMTSKEQFF.

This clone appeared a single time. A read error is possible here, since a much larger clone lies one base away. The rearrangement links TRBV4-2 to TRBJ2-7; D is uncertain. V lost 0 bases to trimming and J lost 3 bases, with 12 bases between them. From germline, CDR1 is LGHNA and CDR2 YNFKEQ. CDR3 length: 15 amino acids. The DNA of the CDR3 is TGTGCCAGCAGCCAAGAGCTAAGAGAATACTACGAGCAGTACTTC. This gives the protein CASSQELREYYEQYF.

The DNA for the CDR3 is TGTGCTAGTGGTTTGGTACTTGGCAGAATGAACACTGAAGCTTTCTTT. Its protein product is CASGLVLGRMNTEAFF. The V call is TRBV12-5, the J call TRBJ1-1; D ambiguous. Germline V gives CDR1 LGHNT, CDR2 FRNRAP. This CDR3 has 16 amino acids. The V end was cut by 0 bases, the J end by 0 bases, with 11 bases between.

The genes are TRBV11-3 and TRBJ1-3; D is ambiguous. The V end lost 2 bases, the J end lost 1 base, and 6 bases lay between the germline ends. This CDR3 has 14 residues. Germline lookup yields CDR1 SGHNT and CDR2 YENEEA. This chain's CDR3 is CASSLWASGNTIYF. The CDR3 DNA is TGTGCCAGCAGCTTATGGGCATCTGGAAACACCATATATTTT.

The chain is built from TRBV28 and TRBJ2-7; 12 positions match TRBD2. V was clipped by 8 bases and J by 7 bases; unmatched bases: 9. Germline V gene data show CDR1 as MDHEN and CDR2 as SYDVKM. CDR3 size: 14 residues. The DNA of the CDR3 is TGTGCCAGCCCTCCGACTAGCGGGAGTATTGAGCAGTACTTC. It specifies CASPPTSGSIEQYF.

CDR3 loop: CASGLLPSGRANSYEQYF. CDR3 DNA sequence: TGTGCTAGTGGTTTACTACCTAGCGGGAGGGCGAACTCCTACGAGCAGTACTTC. This chain joins TRBV12-5 and TRBJ2-7, with 12 bases matching TRBD2. The CDR3 covers 18 residues. Germline CDR1 is LGHNT and CDR2 is FRNRAP. V shed 3 bases, J shed 0 bases, and the junction held 9 bases outside the gene matches.

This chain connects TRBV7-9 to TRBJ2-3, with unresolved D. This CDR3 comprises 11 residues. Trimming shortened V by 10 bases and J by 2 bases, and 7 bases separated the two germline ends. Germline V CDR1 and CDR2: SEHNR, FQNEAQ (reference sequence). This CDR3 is CAILFTDTQYF. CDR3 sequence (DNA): TGTGCCATCCTGTTCACAGATACGCAGTATTTT.

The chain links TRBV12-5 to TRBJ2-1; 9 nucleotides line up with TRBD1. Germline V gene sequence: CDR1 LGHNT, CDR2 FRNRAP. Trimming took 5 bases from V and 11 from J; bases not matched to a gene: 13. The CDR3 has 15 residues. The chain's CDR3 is CASGPRTGEGRKQFF. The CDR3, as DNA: TGTGCTAGTGGTCCGCGGACAGGGGAGGGACGGAAGCAGTTCTTC.

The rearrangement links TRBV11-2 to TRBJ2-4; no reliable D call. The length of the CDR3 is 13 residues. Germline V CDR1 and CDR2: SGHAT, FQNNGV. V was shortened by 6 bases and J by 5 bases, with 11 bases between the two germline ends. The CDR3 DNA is TGTGCCAGCAGTCACACGCAGGAAAACATTCAGTACTTC. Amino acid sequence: CASSHTQENIQYF.

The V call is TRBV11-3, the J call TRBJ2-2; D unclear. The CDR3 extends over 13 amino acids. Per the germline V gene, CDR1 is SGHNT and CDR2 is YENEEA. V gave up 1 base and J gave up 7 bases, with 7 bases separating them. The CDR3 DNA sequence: TGTGCCAGCAGCTTAGTAAGAGGCGGGGAGCTGTTTTTT. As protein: CASSLVRGGELFF.

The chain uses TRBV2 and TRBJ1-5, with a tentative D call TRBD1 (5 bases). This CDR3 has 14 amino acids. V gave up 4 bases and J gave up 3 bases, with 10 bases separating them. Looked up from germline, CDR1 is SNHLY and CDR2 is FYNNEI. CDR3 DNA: TGTGCCAGCAGTGTGCAGGGTCTCAATCAGCCCCAGCATTTT. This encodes CASSVQGLNQPQHF.

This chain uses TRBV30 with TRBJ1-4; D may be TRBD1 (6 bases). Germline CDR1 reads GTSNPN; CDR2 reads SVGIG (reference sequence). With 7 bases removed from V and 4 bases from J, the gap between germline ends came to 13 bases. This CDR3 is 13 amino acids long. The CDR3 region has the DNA TGTGCCTCTACTACAGGGAATAATGAAAAACTGTTTTTT. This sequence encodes CASTTGNNEKLFF.